The 5 T cell receptor beta chains in this list originate from one sample, sequenced in a study of T-cell reconstitution after alpha-beta-depleted transplantation in children. Preparing the TCRbeta library involved the use of unique molecular identifiers. A single record per CDR3 protein comes from TCRdb applying MiXCR to the PCR reads. The sample comprises about 600,000 distinct CDR3 sequences, 8% to 11% of which are singletons, and about 4% rests with the top ten. The input for sequencing was PBMCs from the stem cell graft donor, taken from the stem cell graft. These receptors all come from a human donor who donated a stem cell graft to a child with acute myeloid leukemia.

A few counts support this clonotype. This chain connects TRBV9 to TRBJ2-1; 13 bases match TRBD2. CDR1 SGDLS and CDR2 YYNGEE come from the germline V gene. This CDR3 spans 15 amino acids. After removal of 4 bases from V and 7 bases from J, the junction contained 5 bases not matched to a gene. Here the CDR3 DNA reads TGTGCCAGCAGCCCCGAACTAGCGGGGGGGAATGAGCAGTTCTTC. Its protein product is CASSPELAGGNEQFF.

This clonotype came up many times. This rearrangement joins TRBV6-2 or TRBV6-3 to TRBJ2-1; perhaps TRBD1 as D (5 bases). CDR3 length equals 13 residues. V shed 4 bases and J shed 7 bases, with 11 bases lying between them. Germline assignment: CDR1 MNHEY and CDR2 SVGEGT. The CDR3 sequence is CASSFRTSNEQFF. CDR3 DNA: TGTGCCAGCAGTTTCCGGACATCTAATGAGCAGTTCTTC.

This clonotype was seen at least ten times. The chain uses TRBV5-1 and TRBJ2-5; D gene uncertain. The CDR3 length is 13 residues. Per the germline V gene, CDR1 is SGHRS and CDR2 is YFSETQ. Trimming took 0 bases from V and 2 from J, leaving 5 bases between them. The CDR3 protein is CASSLDSQETQYF. The CDR3 DNA follows: TGCGCCAGCAGCTTGGACAGTCAAGAGACCCAGTACTTC.

The chain couples TRBV11-1 to TRBJ2-2; D might be TRBD2 (5 bases). CDR1 and CDR2 from the germline V gene are SGHAT and FQDESV (reference sequence). V was clipped by 5 bases and J by 1 base, with 14 bases between them. The length of the CDR3 is 16 residues. As DNA, the CDR3 is TGTGCCAGCAGCCTTAGACTAACGGTGAACACCGGGGAGCTGTTTTTT. Amino acids: CASSLRLTVNTGELFF.

V and J are TRBV5-1 and TRBJ2-5; D call uncertain. CDR3 length: 14 amino acids. Trimming took 0 bases from V and 10 from J, leaving 16 bases between them. CDR1 and CDR2 (germline): SGHRS, YFSETQ. The CDR3 sequence: CASSLEGSGVGQYF. In DNA form, the CDR3 reads TGCGCCAGCAGCTTGGAGGGTTCTGGCGTGGGCCAGTACTTC.